Each of the 11 T cell receptor beta chains below was sequenced from the same sample in a study of response to subunit inactivated influenza vaccine. One entry per CDR3 protein results from TCRdb running MiXCR on the RT-PCR reads. The top ten hold approximately 2% of the sample, which has roughly 520,000 distinct CDR3 sequences, 25% seen once. The input for sequencing was CD4+ T cells sorted from PBMCs, taken approximately 5 days after vaccination. The origin of the receptors is a man between 45 and 60 years old who received an inactivated influenza vaccine.

J is TRBJ2-4 and V is TRBV7-2; TRBD2 might be the D (6 bases). CDR3 length: 14 amino acids. V was cut by 4 bases and J by 4 bases, with 11 bases left in between. The germline CDR1 and CDR2 sequences are SGHTA and FQGNSA. CDR3 sequence (DNA): TGTGCCAGCAGCTCACAGGCGGGAAAAAACATTCAGTACTTC. Translation: CASSSQAGKNIQYF.

The sample holds a few counts of this clonotype. The chain recombines TRBV20-1 with TRBJ2-5; no definite D call. Germline values: CDR1 DFQATT, CDR2 SNEGSKA (reference sequence). Trimming removed 6 bases at V and 4 bases at J, with 15 bases between. The CDR3 runs to 13 residues. CDR3 loop: CSAARLLGETQYF. The CDR3 DNA follows: TGCAGTGCCGCACGACTCCTTGGAGAGACCCAGTACTTC.

This clonotype has ten or more counts. The V and J genes are TRBV7-2 and TRBJ2-2; D is perhaps TRBD1 (5 bases). V lost 1 base to trimming and J lost 0 bases, with 9 bases between them. Germline lookup yields CDR1 SGHTA and CDR2 FQGNSA. The CDR3 consists of 16 residues. The DNA of the CDR3 is TGTGCCAGCAGCTTAGTCAGGGCAACGAACACCGGGGAGCTGTTTTTT. Residues: CASSLVRATNTGELFF. Based on the CDR3 plus reference TRBV7-2 and TRBJ2-2, the full variable domain is GAGVSQSPSNKVTEKGKDVELRCDPISGHTALYWYRQSLGQGLEFLIYFQGNSAPDKSGLPSDRFSAERTGGSVSTLTIQRTQQEDSAVYLCASSLVRATNTGELFFGEGSRLTVL.

The chain has TRBV5-6 and TRBJ2-7, with D perhaps matching TRBD1 or TRBD2 (5 bases each). Trimming shortened V by 2 bases and J by 2 bases, and 20 bases separated the two germline ends. From germline, CDR1 is SGHDT and CDR2 YYEEEE. The CDR3 sequence is 17 residues long. The CDR3 bases are TGTGCCAGCAGCTTCTTAGTTATGGGGGATATCGCCTACGAGCAGTACTTC. Protein sequence: CASSFLVMGDIAYEQYF.

The CDR3: CASSLPAGGPRETQYF. CDR3 DNA sequence: TGCGCCAGCTCTCTACCGGCGGGAGGCCCGAGGGAGACCCAGTACTTC. The rearrangement uses TRBV23-1 and TRBJ2-5; 8 bases line up with TRBD2. TRBV23-1 is noted as an ORF with a role that remains uncertain. Losses at the gene ends were 8 bases for V and 5 bases for J; bases not matched to a gene: 16. The CDR3 consists of 16 residues.

The chain has TRBV20-1 and TRBJ2-5; the D gene could be TRBD1 or TRBD2 (5 bases each). This CDR3 spans 15 amino acids. Germline CDR1 and CDR2: DFQATT and SNEGSKA (reference sequence). V was trimmed by 2 bases and J by 1 base, leaving 14 bases between them. CDR3 bases: TGCAGTGCTAGATTCGGGGCCGATGTCCAAGAGACCCAGTACTTC. It codes for CSARFGADVQETQYF.

This clonotype was observed a few times. V usage is TRBV12-3 or TRBV12-4 and J usage is TRBJ2-1, with D maybe TRBD1 (6 bases). This CDR3 spans 14 amino acids. Trimming left V 1 base short and J 4 bases short, with 8 bases between. CDR3 region: CASSLGQAYNEQFF. The CDR3 nucleotides are TGTGCCAGCAGTTTAGGACAGGCGTACAATGAGCAGTTCTTC.

This clonotype was counted a few times. This rearrangement joins TRBV4-1 to TRBJ2-7, with TRBD2 matching 11 bases. V lost 4 bases, J lost 0 bases, and 8 bases stayed unmatched. Per the germline V gene, CDR1 is MGHRA and CDR2 is YSYEKL. The CDR3 runs to 17 residues. For the CDR3, the DNA is TGCGCCAGCAGCCGCACCCCGACTAGCGGGGACTCCTACGAGCAGTACTTC. Protein sequence: CASSRTPTSGDSYEQYF.

This clonotype was seen only a few times. The rearrangement links TRBV12-3 or TRBV12-4 to TRBJ1-5; D call uncertain. V gave up 6 bases and J gave up 3 bases, with 6 bases separating them. The CDR3 spans 12 residues. CDR3 nucleotides: TGTGCCAGCAGCCGATACAATCAGCCCCAGCATTTT. Its protein is CASSRYNQPQHF.

This clonotype was found a few times. The gene calls are TRBV20-1 and TRBJ1-6; D gene uncertain. V dropped 6 bases and J dropped 10 bases, with 16 bases sitting between them. The CDR3 has 13 residues. Germline CDR1 and CDR2: DFQATT and SNEGSKA (reference sequence). CDR3 sequence reads: CSAFRAEVSPLHF. As DNA, the CDR3 is TGCAGTGCCTTCCGGGCTGAGGTGTCACCCCTCCACTTT.

This sequence joins TRBV5-6 and TRBJ1-2, with 11 bases that match TRBD1. The CDR3 sequence is 14 residues long. V dropped 6 bases and J dropped 6; count of bases not matched to a gene: 7. Germline-derived CDR1 and CDR2 are SGHDT and YYEEEE. The CDR3 protein is CASTWTGGSDGYTF. The CDR3 region has the DNA TGTGCCAGCACCTGGACAGGGGGCTCGGATGGCTACACCTTC. Full variable domain (rest looked up from reference TRBV5-6 and TRBJ1-2): DAGVTQSPTHLIKTRGQQVTLRCSPKSGHDTVSWYQQALGQGPQFIFQYYEEEERQRGNFPDRFSGHQFPNYSSELNVNALLLGDSALYLCASTWTGGSDGYTFGSGTRLTVV.